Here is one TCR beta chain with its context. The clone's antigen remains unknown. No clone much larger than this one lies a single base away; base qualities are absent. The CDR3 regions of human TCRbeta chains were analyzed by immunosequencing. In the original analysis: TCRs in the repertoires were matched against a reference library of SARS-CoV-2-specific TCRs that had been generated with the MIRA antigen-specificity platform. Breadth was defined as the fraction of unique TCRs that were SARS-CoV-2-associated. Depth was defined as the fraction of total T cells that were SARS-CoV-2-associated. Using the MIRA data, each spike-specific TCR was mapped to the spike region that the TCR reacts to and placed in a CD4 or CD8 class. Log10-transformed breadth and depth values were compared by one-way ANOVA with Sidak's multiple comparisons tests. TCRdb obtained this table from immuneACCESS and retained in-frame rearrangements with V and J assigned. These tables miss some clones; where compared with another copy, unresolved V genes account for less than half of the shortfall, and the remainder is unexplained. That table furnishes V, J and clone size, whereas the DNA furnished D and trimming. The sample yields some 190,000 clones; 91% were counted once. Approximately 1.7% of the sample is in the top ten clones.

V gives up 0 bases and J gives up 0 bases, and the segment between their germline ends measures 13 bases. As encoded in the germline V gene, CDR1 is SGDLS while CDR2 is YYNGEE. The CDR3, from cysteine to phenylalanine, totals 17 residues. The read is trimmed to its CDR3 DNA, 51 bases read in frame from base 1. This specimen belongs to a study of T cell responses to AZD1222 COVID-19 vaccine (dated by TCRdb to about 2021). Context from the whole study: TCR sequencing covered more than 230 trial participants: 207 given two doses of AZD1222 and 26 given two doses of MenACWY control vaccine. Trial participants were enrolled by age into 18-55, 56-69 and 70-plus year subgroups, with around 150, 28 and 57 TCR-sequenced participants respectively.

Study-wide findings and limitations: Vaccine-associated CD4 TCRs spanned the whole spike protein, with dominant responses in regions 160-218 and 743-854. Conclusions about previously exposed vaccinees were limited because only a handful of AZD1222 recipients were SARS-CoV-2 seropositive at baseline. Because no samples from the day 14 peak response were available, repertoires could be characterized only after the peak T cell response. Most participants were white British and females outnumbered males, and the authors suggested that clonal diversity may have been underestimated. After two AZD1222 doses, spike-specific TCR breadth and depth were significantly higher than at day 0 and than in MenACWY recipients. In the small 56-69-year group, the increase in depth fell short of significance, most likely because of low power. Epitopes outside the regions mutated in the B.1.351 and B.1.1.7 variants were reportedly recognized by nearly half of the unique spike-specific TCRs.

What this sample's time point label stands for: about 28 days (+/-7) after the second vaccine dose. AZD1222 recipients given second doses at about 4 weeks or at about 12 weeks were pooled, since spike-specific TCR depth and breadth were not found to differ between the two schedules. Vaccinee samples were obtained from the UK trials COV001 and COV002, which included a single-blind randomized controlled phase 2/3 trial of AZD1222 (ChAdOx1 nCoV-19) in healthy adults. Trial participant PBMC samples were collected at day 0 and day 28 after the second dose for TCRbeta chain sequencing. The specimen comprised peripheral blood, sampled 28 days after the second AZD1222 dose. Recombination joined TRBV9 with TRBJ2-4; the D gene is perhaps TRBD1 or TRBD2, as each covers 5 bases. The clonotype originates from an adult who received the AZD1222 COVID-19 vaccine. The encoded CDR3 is CASSVGDPVLAKNIQYF. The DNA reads TGTGCCAGCAGCGTAGGGGACCCAGTCCTAGCCAAAAACATTCAGTACTTC.